A single sample is the source of the 14 T cell receptor beta chains below, sequenced in a study of T cells in women clearing cervical HPV infection (dated by TCRdb to between 2018 and 2020). The protocol used for the library was the immunoSEQ multiplex PCR assay. Sourced from immuneACCESS, this table was stored by TCRdb with only in-frame sequences that have V and J called. A share of the clones is absent; for the studies checked, an unresolved V gene accounts for under half, and the remainder has no known explanation. The table held for this sample gives approximately 35,000 clones. The ten most abundant clones make up approximately 7.8% of the sample. Sequencing was carried out using blood buffy coat. The receptors here all came from a woman between 18 and 69 years old with a cervical HPV16 infection that either progressed to CIN3+ or cleared (not recorded which).

About this clone itself: The sequence runs out 3 residues before the end of the CDR3; the remainder is reconstructed from the germline J gene. The gene calls are TRBV7-9 and TRBJ2-7, with TRBD2 identical over 9 bases. V was clipped by 2 bases and J by 4 bases; unmatched bases: 3. In germline, CDR1 is SEHNR, CDR2 FQNEAQ (reference sequence). The CDR3 is 14 amino acids. The part of the CDR3 DNA that was read is TGTGCCAGCAGCTTATCTACTAGCGGGTACGAG. Its protein is CASSLSTSGYE. The whole CDR3 region reads CASSLSTSGYEQYF.

Comments on this clone: Coverage ceases 3 residues before the CDR3 finishes, and the germline J gene fills in the end. The genes are TRBV7-2 and TRBJ1-2, with TRBD1 matching over 7 bases. Germline-derived CDR1 and CDR2 are SGHTA and FQGNSA. There are 12 residues in the CDR3. Partial CDR3 DNA: TGTGCCAGCAGCTTACAGGGGGGCATC. This translates into CASSLQGGI. The full CDR3 reads CASSLQGGIYTF. Full variable domain (missing parts from reference TRBV7-2 and TRBJ1-2): GAGVSQSPSNKVTEKGKDVELRCDPISGHTALYWYRQSLGQGLEFLIYFQGNSAPDKSGLPSDRFSAERTGGSVSTLTIQRTQQEDSAVYLCASSLQGGIYTFGSGTRLTVV.

Details on this clone: Read sequence stops 3 residues before the CDR3 end, and the germline J gene provides the missing end. This chain links TRBV11-2 with TRBJ2-1, with D possibly TRBD2 on 6 matching bases. The V end lost 1 base, the J end lost 8 bases, and 15 bases lay between the germline ends. The CDR3 extends over 15 amino acids. The germline CDR1 and CDR2 sequences are SGHAT and FQNNGV. Partial CDR3 DNA: TGTGCCAGCAGCTTAGTGGCTAGCGTTTTGGATGAG. Translated, it gives CASSLVASVLDE. The whole CDR3 sequence reads CASSLVASVLDEQFF.

CDR3 protein: CASSEAWDRVDSNQPQHF. The sequenced CDR3 bases are TGTGCCAGCAGTGAAGCGTGGGACAGGGTAGACAGCAATCAGCCC. The chain employs TRBV6-1 and TRBJ1-5; 9 nucleotides line up with TRBD1. The read ends 3 residues shy of where the CDR3 ends; the end is completed using the germline J gene. Germline V lookup: CDR1 MNHNS, CDR2 SASEGT. J lost 1 base, V lost 0 bases, and 7 bases had no gene match. This CDR3 has 18 residues.

Note on this clone: The read terminates 3 residues before the CDR3 end, so the remaining end is supplied by the germline J gene. The genes are TRBV19 and TRBJ2-4; 7 nucleotides align to TRBD2. Germline assignment: CDR1 LNHDA and CDR2 SQIVND (reference sequence). The CDR3 runs to 15 residues. The DNA read from the CDR3 is TGTGCCAGTAGTCATACATTTCGGGGGGACTATGGT. Its translation: CASSHTFRGDYG. From start to end, the CDR3 is CASSHTFRGDYGQYF.

Details on this clone: Read data end 3 residues before the CDR3 end; the end is taken from the germline J gene. V gene TRBV6-1 combines with J gene TRBJ2-7; a possible D gene is TRBD2 (5 bases). There are 15 residues in the CDR3. Trimming left V 3 bases short and J 2 bases short, with 14 bases between. The germline V gene encodes CDR1 MNHNS and CDR2 SASEGT. CDR3: CASSDGSELAYEQYF. Incomplete CDR3 DNA: TGTGCCAGCAGTGACGGTAGCGAGTTAGCCTACGAG.

Note on this clone: Coverage ceases 3 residues before the CDR3 finishes, and the germline J gene fills in the end. The chain uses TRBV6-1 and TRBJ2-3, with TRBD2 identical over 8 bases. Germline lookup yields CDR1 MNHNS and CDR2 SASEGT. The CDR3 covers 15 residues. The sequenced CDR3 bases are TGTGCCAGCAGTGGAGTCGGGACTAGAGCGATTGCG. This codes for CASSGVGTRAIA. The full CDR3 protein is CASSGVGTRAIAQYF.

Comment on this clone: The read finishes 3 residues shy of the CDR3 end, and the germline J gene is used to complete it. V and J are TRBV6-1 and TRBJ1-1; the D is unclear. This CDR3 is 15 amino acids long. Looked up from germline, CDR1 is MNHNS and CDR2 is SASEGT. Trimming took off 1 base at V and 4 bases at J, with 13 bases between the two ends. CDR3 bases read: TGTGCCAGCAGTGAAGACAGCTCCCCAGGCACTGAA. This sequence encodes CASSEDSSPGTE. The whole CDR3 sequence is CASSEDSSPGTEAFF.

About this clone: The CDR3 end falls 3 residues outside the read, so it is completed with the germline J gene. The chain uses TRBV10-3 and TRBJ2-3; 9 nucleotides line up with TRBD1. The CDR3 extends over 15 amino acids. Germline assignment: CDR1 ENHRY and CDR2 SYGVKD. The part of the CDR3 DNA that was read is TGTGCCATCAGTGAGGGGGGACAGGGTACTCAGCCG. Its protein product is CAISEGGQGTQP. In full, the CDR3 is CAISEGGQGTQPQYF.

The covered CDR3 bases are TGTGCCAGTAGCCGAGGGGGCAATGAG. Its protein is CASSRGGNE. In full, the CDR3 is CASSRGGNEQFF. The chain combines TRBV19 with TRBJ2-1, with D perhaps TRBD1 (6 bases). Sequencing ends 3 residues short of the CDR3 end; the germline J gene provides the rest. CDR3 length equals 12 residues. CDR1 is LNHDA, CDR2 SQIVND, per germline (reference sequence). V was trimmed by 6 bases and J by 6 bases, leaving 9 bases between them.

Concerning this clone itself: The read is 3 residues too short to cover the CDR3 end, so that end is filled in from the germline J gene. The rearrangement links TRBV5-1 to TRBJ2-5; maybe TRBD1 (5 bases). The CDR3 runs 15 residues. Germline loops: CDR1 SGHRS, CDR2 YFSETQ. V was shortened by 6 bases and J by 2 bases, with 17 bases between the two germline ends. CDR3 in amino acids: CASKGDRTIQETQYF. The part of the CDR3 DNA that was read is TGCGCCAGCAAAGGTGACAGAACCATTCAAGAGACC.

Note on this clone: The DNA ends 3 residues before the CDR3 does, and the rest of the CDR3 is filled in from the germline J gene. V usage is TRBV7-9 and J usage is TRBJ2-7, with 7 bases identical to TRBD2. Unmatched junction bases numbered 2, after V lost 5 bases and J lost 4 bases. The germline CDR1 and CDR2 sequences are SEHNR and FQNEAQ (reference sequence). CDR3 length: 12 amino acids. The CDR3 bases that were read are TGTGCCAGCAGCGGCGGGGGATACGAG. This gives the protein CASSGGGYE. The entire CDR3 is CASSGGGYEQYF.

A remark on this clone: The CDR3 is cut off 3 residues early in the read; its end comes from the germline J gene. V usage is TRBV5-6 and J usage is TRBJ1-4; weak D call: TRBD1 (5 bases). Germline V CDR1 and CDR2: SGHDT, YYEEEE. The CDR3 sequence is 13 residues long. V lost 1 base and J 8 bases, leaving 9 bases between the germline ends. CDR3 residues: CASSLIGGEKLFF. The CDR3 bases that were read are TGTGCCAGCAGCTTGATCGGGGGGGAAAAA.

About this clone itself: The sequence runs out 3 residues before the end of the CDR3; the remainder is reconstructed from the germline J gene. The chain couples TRBV19 to TRBJ2-3; D gene unclear. CDR3 length: 14 amino acids. With 1 base removed from V and 1 base from J, the gap between germline ends came to 6 bases. Germline CDR1 reads LNHDA; CDR2 reads SQIVND (reference sequence). CDR3 bases read: TGTGCCAGTAGTATAGCCGTTCGCACAGATACG. It translates to CASSIAVRTDT. The whole CDR3 sequence is CASSIAVRTDTQYF.